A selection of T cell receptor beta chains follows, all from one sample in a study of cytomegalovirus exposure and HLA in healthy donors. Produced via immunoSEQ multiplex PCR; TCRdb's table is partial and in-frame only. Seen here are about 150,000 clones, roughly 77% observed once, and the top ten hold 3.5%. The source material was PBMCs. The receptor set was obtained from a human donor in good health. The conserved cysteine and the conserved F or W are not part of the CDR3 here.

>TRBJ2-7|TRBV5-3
AGSRTASYEQY
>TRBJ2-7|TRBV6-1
ASSEAWGGLYEQY
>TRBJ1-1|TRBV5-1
ASRPSTGSNTEAF
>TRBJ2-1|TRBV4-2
ASSLRAGAPHNEQF
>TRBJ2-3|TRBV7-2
ASSFSRTRARDTQY
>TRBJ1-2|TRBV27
ASSLSFLPTLYGYT
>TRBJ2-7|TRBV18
ASSSGTARSSYEQY
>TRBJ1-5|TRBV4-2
ASSQEFRQGDHNQPQH
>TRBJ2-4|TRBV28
ASSLKGTSDIQY
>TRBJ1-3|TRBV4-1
ASSQIILDRYSGNTIY
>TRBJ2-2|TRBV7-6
ASSLPRREGTGELF
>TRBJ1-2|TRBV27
ASSLAGTNYGYT
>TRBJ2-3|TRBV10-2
ASSGGQGGNTQY
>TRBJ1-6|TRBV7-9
SSSSSDRVNSPLH
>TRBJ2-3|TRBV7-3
ASSARPTFGSTDTQY
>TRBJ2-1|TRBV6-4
ASSDGATNEQF
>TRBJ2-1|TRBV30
AWTGTIEQF
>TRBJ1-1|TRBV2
AGSREGGNTEAF
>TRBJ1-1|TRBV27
ASSLRQGSQAF
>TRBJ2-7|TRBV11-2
ASSYGQGLIEQY
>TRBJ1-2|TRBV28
ASSNGGWNYGYT
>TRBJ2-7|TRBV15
ATSTGHPSYEQY
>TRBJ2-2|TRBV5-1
ASSLIQGADGELF
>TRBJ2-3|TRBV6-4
ASSESSGRGTDTQY
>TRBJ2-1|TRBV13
ASSLVGLAALGDISYNEQF
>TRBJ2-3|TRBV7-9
ASLGDTQY
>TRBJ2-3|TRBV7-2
ASSSDGQVTDTQY
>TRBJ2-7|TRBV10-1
ASSDFGLAGRSYEQY
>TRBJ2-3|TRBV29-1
SVVGRYQDTQY
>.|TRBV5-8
ASIQPGLAARSSYEQY
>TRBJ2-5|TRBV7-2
ASSPGTGQETQY
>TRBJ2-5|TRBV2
ASSDVGSLETQY
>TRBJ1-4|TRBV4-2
ASSQQGTNEKLF
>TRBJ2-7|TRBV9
ASSVGLGGSYEQY
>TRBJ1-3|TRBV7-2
ASSLLARQGSSGNTIY
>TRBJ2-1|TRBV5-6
ASSLVGGGRQF
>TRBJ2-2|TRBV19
ASSILAGVGTGELF
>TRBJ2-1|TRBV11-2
ASSLVAGSRNEQF
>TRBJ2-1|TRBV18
ASSPLSGRHSSYNEQF
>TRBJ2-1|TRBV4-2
ASSQDPGLDNEQF
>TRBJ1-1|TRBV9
ASRPRLVGTEAF
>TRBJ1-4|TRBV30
AWKRQLNEKLF
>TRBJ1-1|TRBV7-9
ASSPLGDNLNTEAF
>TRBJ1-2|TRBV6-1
ASNKAVLTNYGYT
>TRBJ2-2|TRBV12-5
ASQNRENTGELF